The 27 T cell receptor beta chains below all came from one sample that was sequenced in a study of cytomegalovirus exposure and HLA in healthy donors (dated by TCRdb to about 2017). Library method: the immunoSEQ multiplex PCR assay. A mixture of 60 forward primers for TCR Vbeta segments and 13 reverse primers for TCR Jbeta segments was used in the multiplex PCR. Not all clones reach the TCRdb copy of this immuneACCESS table, which keeps in-frame sequences only. Checked studies attribute under half of the gap to unresolved V genes and leave the rest unexplained. This sample's records show tens of thousands of clones. The biggest ten clones account for around 4% of the sample. Sequenced: PBMCs. These receptors came from a young man in good health and CMV-seropositive.

This sequence joins TRBV9 and TRBJ2-1, with a weak D call TRBD1 (5 bases). V lost 3 bases, J lost 8 bases, and 15 bases lay in between. The CDR3 sequence is 14 residues long. Germline assignment: CDR1 SGDLS and CDR2 YYNGEE. The CDR3 loop reads CASSAVGAYDEQFF. CDR3 nucleotides: TGTGCCAGCAGCGCAGTAGGGGCCTATGATGAGCAGTTCTTC.

The J gene is TRBJ1-2, the V gene TRBV11-2; 9 bases align to TRBD1. V trimming: 4 bases; J trimming: 0 bases; junction bases outside the gene matches: 6. The CDR3 is 16 residues long. CDR1 SGHAT and CDR2 FQNNGV come from the germline V gene. The CDR3 here is CASSSQGAIPNYGYTF. CDR3 sequence (DNA): TGTGCCAGCAGCTCACAGGGGGCTATACCTAACTATGGCTACACCTTC.

The chain has TRBV7-9 and TRBJ2-1; D call uncertain. Germline lookup yields CDR1 SEHNR and CDR2 FQNEAQ (reference sequence). Trimming took off 1 base at V and 7 bases at J, with 5 bases between the two ends. The CDR3 contains 12 residues. CDR3 amino acids: CASSLDKNEQFF. The CDR3 bases are TGTGCCAGCAGCTTAGACAAGAATGAGCAGTTCTTC.

The rearrangement joins TRBV7-9 to TRBJ1-1, with D unclear. The CDR3 length is 17 residues. Per the germline V gene, CDR1 is SEHNR and CDR2 is FQNEAQ (reference sequence). V lost 1 base to trimming and J lost 4 bases, with 19 bases between them. This CDR3 is CASSLEGWRPESTEAFF. The CDR3 DNA sequence: TGTGCCAGCAGCTTAGAGGGATGGAGGCCGGAGTCCACTGAAGCTTTCTTT.

V and J are TRBV10-3 and TRBJ1-6; TRBD1 might be the D (5 bases). The CDR3 loop spans 15 amino acids. V lost 3 bases, J lost 8 bases, and 14 bases lay in between. Germline V gene lookup returns CDR1 ENHRY and CDR2 SYGVKD. CDR3 nucleotide sequence: TGTGCCATCAGTGAAACAGGAAAAGGGGATTCACCCCTCCACTTT. Protein sequence: CAISETGKGDSPLHF.

Worth noting for this clone: The junction and the germline gene differ at one end; a read error may be behind it. This chain connects TRBV5-1 to TRBJ2-7; perhaps TRBD1 as D (6 bases). Germline V gene lookup returns CDR1 SGHRS and CDR2 YFSETQ. CDR3 length: 13 residues. The CDR3 loop is CASSLGTANLLDF. The CDR3 region has the DNA TGCGCCAGCAGCTTGGGGACAGCGAACCTCCTGGACTTC.

The chain carries TRBV6-1 and TRBJ2-5, with 9 positions matching TRBD2. Germline V gene lookup returns CDR1 MNHNS and CDR2 SASEGT. V lost 1 base, J lost 5 bases, and 8 bases stayed unmatched. This CDR3 region has 16 residues. The CDR3 nucleotides read TGTGCCAGCAGTGAAGTGGCGGGAGGGGGGAGTGAGACCCAGTACTTC. This sequence encodes CASSEVAGGGSETQYF.

The V gene is TRBV11-1, the J gene TRBJ2-5; 8 bases fit TRBD1. The CDR3 consists of 16 residues. The J segment lost 4 bases and the V segment lost 5 bases, leaving 12 bases of the junction unmatched. The germline CDR1 and CDR2 sequences are SGHAT and FQDESV (reference sequence). As DNA, the CDR3 is TGTGCCAGCAGCCCCACCATCTTGACAGGGGTAGAGACCCAGTACTTC. Protein sequence: CASSPTILTGVETQYF.

The rearrangement links TRBV7-2 to TRBJ1-2, with D perhaps matching TRBD1 (5 bases). Trimming stripped 5 bases from V and 1 base from J, with 11 bases between. The CDR3 is 14 residues long. Germline loops: CDR1 SGHTA, CDR2 FQGNSA. Here the CDR3 reads CASSQGRSNYGYTF. CDR3 DNA sequence: TGTGCCAGCAGCCAGGGTCGCAGTAACTATGGCTACACCTTC.

The chain uses TRBV27 and TRBJ1-1; 7 bases line up with TRBD1. The CDR3 covers 15 residues. CDR1 and CDR2 (germline): MNHEY, SMNVEV (reference sequence). With 6 bases clipped from V and 4 bases from J, the junction kept 11 bases outside the gene matches. The CDR3 nucleotides read TGTGCCAGCAGATTTACAGCCGACAGGGCCACTGAAGCTTTCTTT. Translating gives CASRFTADRATEAFF.

CDR3 bases: TGTGCCAGCAGCACGGGAAACAGGGAGTTTAACTATGGCTACACCTTC. Its translation: CASSTGNREFNYGYTF. This chain joins TRBV14 and TRBJ1-2; weak D call: TRBD1 (6 bases). V lost 5 bases and J 1 base, leaving 17 bases between the germline ends. Germline loops: CDR1 SGHDN, CDR2 FVKESK. The CDR3 extends over 16 amino acids.

The CDR3 loop reads CASSEEPGGAETQYF. The CDR3 region has the DNA TGTGCCAGCAGTGAAGAGCCAGGGGGCGCGGAGACCCAGTACTTC. This sequence joins TRBV6-4 and TRBJ2-5; 8 nucleotides agree with TRBD1. V gave up 3 bases and J gave up 5 bases; unmatched junction bases: 8. The CDR3 consists of 15 residues. Per the germline V gene, CDR1 is MRHNA and CDR2 is SNTAGT.

This chain uses TRBV6-1 with TRBJ2-7; D uncertain. The CDR3 is 12 residues long. Trimming shortened V by 5 bases and J by 3 bases, and 8 bases separated the two germline ends. Germline V gene sequence: CDR1 MNHNS, CDR2 SASEGT. The CDR3 DNA follows: TGTGCCAGCAGTCTTACTGGCTACGAGCAGTACTTC. Encoded protein: CASSLTGYEQYF.

V gene TRBV5-1 combines with J gene TRBJ1-1, with 9 bases lining up with TRBD1. CDR1 and CDR2 from the germline V gene are SGHRS and YFSETQ. V trimming: 0 bases; J trimming: 4 bases; junction bases outside the gene matches: 4. There are 15 residues in the CDR3. CDR3: CASSLGDRAGTEAFF. DNA of the CDR3: TGCGCCAGCAGCTTGGGGGACAGGGCGGGCACTGAAGCTTTCTTT.

V is TRBV2 and J is TRBJ2-5; the match to TRBD2 covers 9 bases. Germline loops: CDR1 SNHLY, CDR2 FYNNEI. V trimming: 4 bases; J trimming: 0 bases; junction bases outside the gene matches: 6. The CDR3 contains 16 residues. DNA of the CDR3: TGTGCCAGCAGTGCTCCGACTAGCGGTTACCAAGAGACCCAGTACTTC. Protein product: CASSAPTSGYQETQYF.

This chain connects TRBV29-1 to TRBJ2-7, with 9 bases fitting TRBD1. V was pared by 6 bases and J by 6 bases, with 9 bases of the junction left unmatched. Per germline, CDR1 SQVTM and CDR2 ANQGSEA. This CDR3 comprises 13 residues. The CDR3 nucleotides are TGCAGCGTCGCGGACAGGGGTTTGGGCGAGCAGTACTTC. This gives the protein CSVADRGLGEQYF.

The chain recombines TRBV7-9 with TRBJ2-5, with 7 bases that match TRBD1. The CDR3 is 13 residues long. The J segment lost 5 bases and the V segment lost 6 bases, leaving 6 bases of the junction unmatched. Germline V CDR1 and CDR2: SEHNR, FQNEAQ (reference sequence). This CDR3 is CASSRGGRETQYF. Here the CDR3 DNA reads TGTGCCAGCAGTCGAGGGGGCCGGGAGACCCAGTACTTC.

V is TRBV30 and J is TRBJ1-1; D perhaps matches TRBD1 (5 bases). Germline V gene lookup returns CDR1 GTSNPN and CDR2 SVGIG (reference sequence). V was pared by 0 bases and J by 4 bases, with 9 bases between. This CDR3 has 13 amino acids. This chain's CDR3 is CAWSVDDSTEAFF. In nucleotides, the CDR3 is TGTGCCTGGAGTGTAGACGACAGCACTGAAGCTTTCTTT.

The V gene is TRBV13, the J gene TRBJ2-1, with 10 bases lining up with TRBD1. Trimming cost V 5 bases and J 9 bases; bases outside gene matches: 13. Germline V gene lookup returns CDR1 PRHDT and CDR2 FYEKMQ (reference sequence). The length of the CDR3 is 16 residues. The CDR3: CASSPIDRGPSTEQFF. The CDR3, as DNA: TGTGCCAGCAGCCCAATTGACAGGGGGCCCTCCACTGAGCAGTTCTTC.

The V and J genes are TRBV7-6 and TRBJ1-1; no definite D call. The CDR3 loop spans 14 amino acids. V was clipped by 1 base and J by 4 bases, with 10 bases between them. The germline CDR1 and CDR2 sequences are SGHVS and FNYEAQ. The CDR3 here is CASSLGGVLTEAFF. CDR3 nucleotides: TGTGCCAGCAGCTTAGGTGGAGTCCTCACTGAAGCTTTCTTT. The whole variable domain, remainder taken from reference TRBV7-6 and TRBJ1-1, is GAGVSQSPRYKVTKRGQDVALRCDPISGHVSLYWYRQALGQGPEFLTYFNYEAQQDKSGLPNDRFSAERPEGSISTLTIQRTEQRDSAMYRCASSLGGVLTEAFFGQGTRLTVV.

The V and J genes are TRBV19 and TRBJ1-5; D gene ambiguous. CDR1 and CDR2 (germline): LNHDA, SQIVND (reference sequence). V lost 7 bases, J lost 7 bases, and 11 bases lay in between. This CDR3 spans 12 amino acids. The DNA for the CDR3 is TGTGCCAGTACCCCAGGAGGACAGCCCCAGCATTTT. Translation: CASTPGGQPQHF.

The genes are TRBV28 and TRBJ2-7; possibly TRBD1 for D (6 bases). The CDR3 totals 15 residues. Trimming removed 8 bases at V and 3 bases at J, with 20 bases between. The V gene's germline CDR1 is MDHEN and CDR2 SYDVKM. CDR3 region: CASGRRDTRNYEQYF. The CDR3, as DNA: TGTGCCAGCGGAAGACGGGACACGAGAAACTACGAGCAGTACTTC. Complete variable domain (other parts from reference TRBV28 and TRBJ2-7): DVKVTQSSRYLVKRTGEKVFLECVQDMDHENMFWYRQDPGLGLRLIYFSYDVKMKEKGDIPEGYSVSREKKERFSLILESASTNQTSMYLCASGRRDTRNYEQYFGPGTRLTVT.

The J gene is TRBJ1-1, the V gene TRBV28, with TRBD1 as a possible D gene (5 bases). Trimming removed 2 bases at V and 3 bases at J, with 13 bases between. This CDR3 is 15 amino acids long. Germline CDR1 MDHEN, CDR2 SYDVKM. The CDR3 spells CASSLGGQGDTEAFF. For the CDR3, the DNA is TGTGCCAGCAGTTTAGGTGGGCAGGGTGACACTGAAGCTTTCTTT. Full variable domain (missing parts from reference TRBV28 and TRBJ1-1): DVKVTQSSRYLVKRTGEKVFLECVQDMDHENMFWYRQDPGLGLRLIYFSYDVKMKEKGDIPEGYSVSREKKERFSLILESASTNQTSMYLCASSLGGQGDTEAFFGQGTRLTVV.

CDR3 coding DNA: TGTGCCACCACACCGTGGGAGGGGGCTAATGAAAAACTGTTTTTT. It encodes CATTPWEGANEKLFF. The V gene is TRBV2, the J gene TRBJ1-4; D perhaps matches TRBD1 (6 bases). The V and J ends lost 10 bases and 3 bases respectively, with 18 bases between them. Germline V gene lookup returns CDR1 SNHLY and CDR2 FYNNEI. This CDR3 region has 15 residues.

The chain has TRBV19 and TRBJ1-1, with 12 bases matching TRBD1. The CDR3 runs to 17 residues. The ends lost 4 bases at V and 1 base at J; junction bases unmatched: 7. Germline V gives CDR1 LNHDA, CDR2 SQIVND (reference sequence). DNA of the CDR3: TGTGCCAGTAGTACATGGGACAGGGGGCTGAGGAACACTGAAGCTTTCTTT. Translated, it gives CASSTWDRGLRNTEAFF.

The CDR3 DNA follows: TGTGCCAGCAGCCAAGATCGGACTGACAAGCCCGGGGAGCTGTTTTTT. Translated: CASSQDRTDKPGELFF. This chain connects TRBV4-2 to TRBJ2-2; TRBD2 might be the D (5 bases). CDR1 is LGHNA and CDR2 is YNFKEQ in the germline V gene. CDR3 length equals 16 residues. The germline V and J ends were trimmed by 0 bases and 6 bases, with 14 bases remaining between them.

CDR3 DNA sequence: TGTGCCAGCAGTTCTTGGGGGGTGCCCCTTGGCTATGGCTACACCTTC. Translation: CASSSWGVPLGYGYTF. The chain carries TRBV5-6 and TRBJ1-2, with D perhaps matching TRBD1 (5 bases). V was cut by 5 bases and J by 4 bases, with 21 bases left in between. Germline V gives CDR1 SGHDT, CDR2 YYEEEE. The CDR3 has 16 amino acids.